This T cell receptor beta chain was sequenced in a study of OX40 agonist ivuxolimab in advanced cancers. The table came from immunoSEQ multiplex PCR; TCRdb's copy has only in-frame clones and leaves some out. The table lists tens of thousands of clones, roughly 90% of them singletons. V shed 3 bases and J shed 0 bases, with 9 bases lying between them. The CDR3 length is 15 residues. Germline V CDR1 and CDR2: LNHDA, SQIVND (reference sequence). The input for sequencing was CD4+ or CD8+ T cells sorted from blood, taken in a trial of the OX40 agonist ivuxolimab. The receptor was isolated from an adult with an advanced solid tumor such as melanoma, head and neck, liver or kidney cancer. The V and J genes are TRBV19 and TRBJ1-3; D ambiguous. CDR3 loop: CASSIGGSSGNTIYF. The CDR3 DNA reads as TGTGCCAGTAGTATCGGCGGAAGCTCTGGAAACACCATATATTTT.